This T cell receptor (beta chain) comes out of a study of breast tumors, draining lymph nodes, adjacent tissues. Trimming left V 4 bases short and J 5 bases short, with 11 bases between. The CDR3 totals 12 residues. CDR1 and CDR2 (germline): SQVTM, ANQGSEA. Breast cancer patients provided tissue from their axillary draining lymph nodes. This clonotype was recorded many times. The antigen is unknown. Each CDR3 protein is one row after TCRdb ran MiXCR on the multiplex PCR reads. Here the sample spans about 230,000 distinct CDR3 sequences, about 30% being singletons. Study outcomes and limitations: Luminal-like breast cancer showed significantly higher tumor–nontumor repertoire similarity than basal-like. That most tumor T cells come from lymph nodes remained unproven. Tumor TCR diversity was below lymph nodes but above nontumor tissue.

The sequencing input was axillary lymph node tissue. The chain combines TRBV29-1 with TRBJ2-5, with D maybe TRBD1 (6 bases). The clonotype comes from a female donor with breast cancer. Some clones in this sample may be carry-over from other donors' samples. DNA for the CDR3: TGCAGCGTTGTCAGGGGTGGGGAGACCCAGTACTTC. It codes for CSVVRGGETQYF.